The entry that follows covers one TCR beta chain sequence. Its antigen is still unknown. No base-level quality is on record; no much larger clone is a single base apart. Using the deep immunoSEQ assay, multiplex PCR amplified TCR CDR3 regions from genomic DNA. Extracted genomic DNA from each cell subset was distributed evenly across all wells of several immunoSEQ 96-well plates, and each plate was treated as a replicate. Each replicate PCR for sorted subsets received roughly 200 ng genomic DNA, equal to 30,000 or so T cell genomes. Purified libraries were quantified with a Qubit 3.0 fluorometer, sized on a Bioanalyzer 2100, and re-quantified with the KAPA Library Quantification kit. Each immunoSEQ 96-well plate was sequenced on its own single-read 150-cycle Illumina NextSeq 550 flow cell. Processing in the source paper ran as follows. Because the immunoSEQ output included only junctional sequences and no quality scores, the filtering could not be the same as the filtering used for full-length reads. Sequences were annotated with PyIR, a Python wrapper for IgBLAST v1.9, and V/J genes and CDR3 were assigned using IMGT germline references. Reads were filtered out if the reads had weak V/J assignments (E-value above 1e-6), no CDR3, stop codons, out-of-frame junctions, or ambiguous translated residues. V3J clonotypes were defined as sequences sharing the same inferred V gene, J gene, and CDR3 amino acid sequence. Percentage overlap between repertoires was computed as shared unique clonotypes divided by the size of the smaller repertoire. Richness of each repertoire was evaluated using RTK rarefaction, the Chao1 estimator, and Recon v2.1 estimates of unobserved clonotypes. Generation probabilities for all TCRbeta clonotypes obtained by the gDNA method from a handful of donors were computed using OLGA. Held by TCRdb, this immuneACCESS table contains in-frame sequences only and omits some clones. Under half of the omission traces to an unresolved V gene where checked; the cause of the rest is unknown. For V, J and clone size, that table is used; D and trimming come from the DNA. The sample table shows about 770,000 clones, and 72% are seen once. The ten biggest clones cover under 2% of the sample.

These data are taken from a study of shared clonotypes between healthy human individuals (dated by TCRdb to the early 2020s). About the study as a whole: A couple of women and a few men aged 18 to 49 years were included in the cohort. For each donor, three plates each were used for CD4 naive and CD4 memory, two plates were used for CD8 naive, and one plate was used for CD8 memory. The study deeply sequenced blood TCR repertoires of roughly five healthy adults to estimate repertoire size and the extent of clonotype sharing between individuals. To increase sequencing depth and limit assay-specific biases, TCR repertoire library preparation and sequencing were carried out by different laboratories using diverse techniques. Between about 0.94 and 8.9 billion PBMCs per donor were obtained by leukapheresis. The paper's findings and limits, for the study overall: Compared with non-shared clonotypes, clonotypes shared by all four sorted-subset donors had higher generation probabilities. Even with the large sequencing depth, rarefaction of the sorted-subset datasets indicated that sequencing was incomplete. Sampling was restricted to blood, and TCR repertoires in tissues likely differ from the TCR repertoires found in blood. Naive subsets generally had larger estimated clonotype richness than memory subsets. Pairwise subsampling indicated that sequencing depth was expected to affect the degree of clonotype sharing among donors. Sharing across several donors was observed for about 5% of naive CD4, over 3% of naive CD8, about 2.3% of memory CD4, and about 0.4% of memory CD8 clonotypes. The small number of donors limited the genetic and exposure-history diversity represented.

Healthy HIV-negative adults with no recently reported acute infections or vaccinations were included as donors. Every donor was a Caucasian adult residing in Nashville, Tennessee, USA. CD4+ T cells were enriched through magnetic negative selection, after which naive cells were positively selected on CD45RA and the remaining negative fraction served as the memory subset. Blood was obtained by leukapheresis, after which PBMCs were separated by Ficoll-Histopaque density gradient centrifugation and cryopreserved in liquid nitrogen vapor phase. Purity and quantity of every magnetically sorted T cell population were checked by analytical flow cytometry. Genomic DNA was isolated from each sorted fraction and quantified by UV absorbance on a Nanodrop 2000c. The germline V gene sets CDR1 to MGHRA and CDR2 to YSYEKL. Cut back by 0 bases and 2 bases, the V and J ends lie 13 bases apart. The CDR3 spans 16 residues, from the cysteine through the phenylalanine. Here the CDR3 DNA is all that survives: 48 bases in frame from base 1.

The rearrangement combines TRBV4-1 with TRBJ1-2, with no reliable assignment of the D segment. Sequencing used memory CD4+ T cells sorted from blood. The cell subset or site label of this sample denotes: CD45RA-negative fraction. The receptor's source is a young woman in good health. This receptor carries the CDR3 CASSQDRRPRNYGYTF. DNA sequence: TGCGCCAGCAGCCAAGATCGGCGGCCTAGGAACTATGGCTACACCTTC.